Presented here are 13 T cell receptor beta chains from one specimen sequenced in a study of breast tumors, draining lymph nodes, adjacent tissues. Using its own MiXCR run on the multiplex PCR reads, TCRdb lists one record per CDR3 protein. Of about 130,000 distinct CDR3 sequences in the sample, 21% are singletons; the top ten hold 2.2%. The lymph nodes were axillary draining lymph nodes from breast cancer patients. Sequencing input: axillary lymph node tissue. The receptors shown here come from a female donor with breast cancer. Some clones in this sample may be carry-over from other donors' samples.

This clonotype was seen ten or more times. The chain employs TRBV2 and TRBJ2-1; maybe TRBD2 (5 bases). The CDR3 has 14 amino acids. Looked up from germline, CDR1 is SNHLY and CDR2 is FYNNEI. Trimming shortened V by 1 base and J by 4 bases, and 8 bases separated the two germline ends. The CDR3 loop reads CASSEDGMYNEQFF. CDR3 DNA: TGTGCCAGCAGTGAAGACGGGATGTACAATGAGCAGTTCTTC.

The V gene is TRBV28, the J gene TRBJ2-6; D is possibly TRBD1 (6 bases). CDR3 length equals 17 residues. V was trimmed by 3 bases and J by 0 bases, leaving 12 bases between them. Germline CDR1 and CDR2: MDHEN and SYDVKM. CDR3 region: CASSLGTFGSGANVLTF. The CDR3 DNA reads as TGTGCCAGCAGTTTGGGGACATTTGGCTCTGGGGCCAACGTCCTGACTTTC.

This clonotype was detected many times. The chain employs TRBV9 and TRBJ2-5; maybe TRBD1 (5 bases). CDR1 and CDR2 from the germline V gene are SGDLS and YYNGEE. V was shortened by 2 bases and J by 3 bases, with 8 bases between the two germline ends. The CDR3 is 13 residues long. CDR3 region: CASSVGQKETQYF. The CDR3 nucleotides read TGTGCCAGCAGCGTCGGACAAAAAGAGACCCAGTACTTC.

The sample holds many counts of this clonotype. The gene calls are TRBV6-5 and TRBJ1-3; D is ambiguous. The CDR3 length is 11 residues. The germline V and J ends were trimmed by 8 bases and 3 bases, with 5 bases remaining between them. From germline, CDR1 is MNHEY and CDR2 SVGAGI. The CDR3 sequence is CASVNGNTIYF. The CDR3 DNA reads as TGTGCCAGCGTAAATGGAAACACCATATATTTT.

This clonotype was detected many times. The chain links TRBV7-2 to TRBJ1-6; D is ambiguous. The CDR3 runs 13 residues. The germline V gene encodes CDR1 SGHTA and CDR2 FQGNSA. V lost 1 base and J lost 8, with 6 bases in between. The DNA for the CDR3 is TGTGCCAGCAGCTTAGATGAAGATTCACCCCTCCACTTT. Protein: CASSLDEDSPLHF.

The chain combines TRBV28 with TRBJ2-5; the D gene is possibly TRBD2 (5 bases). CDR3 length equals 10 residues. Trimming cost V 9 bases and J 5 bases, with 7 bases left between them. The germline gives CDR1 MDHEN, CDR2 SYDVKM. CDR3 in amino acids: CASEGETQYF. CDR3 bases: TGTGCCAGTGAGGGCGAGACCCAGTACTTC.

A remark on this clonotype: A read error may explain this, as a much larger clone is one base away. The V and J genes are TRBV12-3 or TRBV12-4 and TRBJ1-3, with D tentatively TRBD1 (5 bases). CDR3 length equals 14 residues. CDR3 in DNA: TGTGCCAGCAGACCCGGGGCCTCTGGAAACACCACATATTTT. Its protein is CASRPGASGNTTYF.

In this sample, this clonotype turned up many times. The chain employs TRBV29-1 and TRBJ2-7, with D possibly matching TRBD2 (6 bases). Looked up from germline, CDR1 is SQVTM and CDR2 is ANQGSEA. V lost 4 bases and J 1 base, leaving 17 bases between the germline ends. The CDR3 totals 15 residues. For the CDR3, the DNA is TGCAGCGTTGCCTTCGGGCGGGGCGGATCCTACGAGCAGTACTTC. It translates to CSVAFGRGGSYEQYF.

This clonotype was picked up many times. The genes are TRBV6-5 and TRBJ2-7; D is possibly TRBD1 (6 bases). With 2 bases removed from V and 6 bases from J, the gap between germline ends came to 11 bases. Germline assignment: CDR1 MNHEY and CDR2 SVGAGI. CDR3 length: 13 residues. The CDR3 sequence: CASSYMGATEQYF. CDR3 DNA: TGTGCCAGCAGTTACATGGGGGCTACCGAGCAGTACTTC.

This clonotype was counted at least ten times. The V call is TRBV18, the J call TRBJ2-1, with D perhaps matching TRBD1 (5 bases). Deletions cut 3 bases from V and 4 bases from J, with 16 bases between. This CDR3 spans 16 amino acids. Germline-derived CDR1 and CDR2 are KGHSH and LQKENI. The CDR3 DNA follows: TGTGCCAGCTCACCCGCGACAGCTTCACATTACAATGAGCAGTTCTTC. This encodes CASSPATASHYNEQFF. The full variable domain, with the rest looked up from reference TRBV18 and TRBJ2-1, is NAGVMQNPRHLVRRRGQEARLRCSPMKGHSHVYWYRQLPEEGLKFMVYLQKENIIDESGMPKERFSAEFPKEGPSILRIQQVVRGDSAAYFCASSPATASHYNEQFFGPGTRLTVL.

Here the CDR3 DNA reads TGTGCCACCCGATTCGCCGGGGAGCTGTTTTTT. Protein product: CATRFAGELFF. The rearrangement uses TRBV19 and TRBJ2-2; unclear D gene. The V gene's germline CDR1 is LNHDA and CDR2 SQIVND (reference sequence). There are 11 residues in the CDR3. V shed 10 bases and J shed 6 bases, with 9 bases lying between them. Based on the CDR3 plus reference TRBV19 and TRBJ2-2, the full variable domain is DGGITQSPKYLFRKEGQNVTLSCEQNLNHDAMYWYRQDPGQGLRLIYYSQIVNDFQKGDIAEGYSVSREKKESFPLTVTSAQKNPTAFYLCATRFAGELFFGEGSRLTVL.

The sample holds many counts of this clonotype. In DNA, the CDR3 is TGTGCCAGCAGCCCCAGTGGGACAGGGAAAAGGGATACGCAGTATTTT. Residues: CASSPSGTGKRDTQYF. The J gene is TRBJ2-3, the V gene TRBV14; 9 bases map to TRBD1. The CDR3 has 16 amino acids. Trimming took 4 bases from V and 6 from J; bases not matched to a gene: 11. Germline CDR1 SGHDN, CDR2 FVKESK.

A remark on this clonotype: It may be a read error: a sequence one base away is much more abundant. The chain recombines TRBV6-2 or TRBV6-3 with TRBJ1-5, with D possibly TRBD1 on 6 matching bases. Germline loops: CDR1 MNHEY, CDR2 SVGEGT. V shed 5 bases and J shed 5 bases, with 13 bases lying between them. This CDR3 comprises 14 residues. The CDR3 DNA reads TGTGCCAGCAGTCGGGGCAGGGGAGATCAGCCCCAGCATTTT. Its protein product is CASSRGRGDQPQHF.